This T cell receptor (beta chain) was obtained from a study of low-dose radiotherapy and immunotherapy resistance in tumors. The time point here: before trial treatment. With TRAV- and TRBV-specific primers, first-strand cDNA was made, covering the alpha and beta chains. TCR amplification involved about 21 PCR cycles with a constant-region primer and V-primer adapter. TCRdb reprocessed the reads via MiXCR and lists one record per CDR3 protein. Of tens of thousands of distinct CDR3 sequences in the sample, roughly a sixth were seen once. CDR1 SGHNT and CDR2 YYREEE come from the germline V gene (reference sequence). The ends lost 3 bases at V and 3 bases at J; junction bases unmatched: 5. The CDR3 runs 14 residues. This clonotype was recorded many times.

The source material was PBMCs, sampled before treatment. The J gene is TRBJ2-7, the V gene TRBV5-4; 8 nucleotides line up with TRBD1. The sequence derives from a male donor with prostate cancer. CDR3 DNA sequence: TGTGCCAGCAGCTCCCGGACAGGGTTCTACGAGCAGTACTTC. Its translation: CASSSRTGFYEQYF.